This is a list of T cell receptor beta chains from one sample in a study of molecular identifiers for immune sequencing clone quantification. TCRdb recomputed calls from the PCR reads with MiXCR, one row per CDR3 protein. Among approximately 680,000 distinct CDR3 sequences listed, roughly 27% were seen once. Sequencing was carried out using naive CD8+ T cells from blood, with Jurkat cell RNA spiked in. These receptor sequences come from a human donor in good health. Some libraries in this study had Jurkat cell RNA spiked in. Both conserved end residues are part of each CDR3. Clone size, where shown, is once, few, many, or a class for clones that have expanded.

- TRBV27 CASSTLTGIYNEQFF
- TRBV19 CASSVTDWVGGLFF
many TRBV6-6 CASSLGGGLVEQYF
many TRBV19 CASSIGPAGELFF
- TRBV5-6 CDSSPGGGYNEQFF
many TRBV19 CASSIQAGADTQYF
few TRBV6-5 CASRRTGYNSPLHF
many TRBV9 CASSVGPPRGPSTDTQYF
- TRBV11-2 CASSSGGWGGTDTQYF
few TRBV6-6 CASSEDGLYTEAFF
- TRBV29-1 CSVVMNTGELFF
- TRBV4-1 CASSQPGDNSPLHF
- TRBV11-3 CASSLDRAGQPRHF
many TRBV13 CASSLGAVDNEKLFF
many TRBV2 CASSEGGGRYPEKLFF
many TRBV13 CASSLGLGVDTQYF
few TRBV23-1 CASSQIRTGGTYEQYF
few TRBV4-2 CASSQEERAGELFF
many TRBV4-2 CASSQESGAVPQYF
many TRBV24-1 CATSDAGHTEAFF
many TRBV7-2 CASSLGASLRYEQYF
- TRBV7-6 CVSSLVGDGEQFF
few TRBV12-3/TRBV12-4 CASSPRTGGIDTQYF
many TRBV19 CASKSGNQPQHF
- TRBV4-1 CASSHFQQGALYNEQFF
- TRBV7-2 CASSPQRDTQYF
many TRBV7-9 CASSLGPTGTNEKLFF
many TRBV5-6 CASSFQNSGANVLTF
few TRBV4-1 CASSQDRQGHEKLFF
few TRBV28 CASSSGHQDTEAFF
- TRBV29-1 CSVWGELQETQYF
few TRBV27 CASGPIGSLNYGYTF
many TRBV5-5 CASSLEGPYPDTQYF
- TRBV7-3 CASSLRGGLPPETQYF
- TRBV6-2/TRBV6-3 CASRYPRQGINEQFF
many TRBV28 CASTPGPSYNEQFF
many TRBV5-6 CASSSGQGLSYEQYF
few TRBV20-1 CRARDGEGTQYF
- TRBV7-9 CASSLAAGLSYNEQFF
- TRBV3-1 CASSQERGGSTDTQYF
many TRBV20-1 CSARDLRLAGMGEQYF
many TRBV10-3 CASLAGPGANVLTF
- TRBV20-1 CSAPQSPYEQYF
few TRBV19 CASSTPIDSDYEQYF
- TRBV24-1 CATSDLLGEQYF
- TRBV6-2/TRBV6-3 CASGSGRAYAQYF
few TRBV5-6 CASSLGSVTNYGYTF
- TRBV12-3/TRBV12-4 CTSSRTGLAGRYTGELFF
few TRBV12-3/TRBV12-4 CASSPQGDEQYF
- TRBV7-8 CASGLGVTDTQYF
- TRBV7-9 CASSLALDSNEKLVF
- TRBV20-1 CSARGAPGLAETRTDTQYF
few TRBV7-9 CASSRLEIDEQFF
few TRBV11-1 CASSLTGQNNEKLFF
few TRBV30 CAWSVEGYEQYF
many TRBV11-2 CASSWENTEAFF
- TRBV6-2/TRBV6-3 CGVGMNTEAFF
few TRBV24-1 CAASDFSGPDTQYF
many TRBV20-1 CSARELASTTLYEQYF
- TRBV6-2/TRBV6-3 CASSRGHGSPLHF